The 10 T cell receptor beta chains listed next were all sequenced from one sample in a study of response to subunit inactivated influenza vaccine. MiXCR, applied by TCRdb to the RT-PCR reads, yields one record per CDR3 protein. In the table there are about 800,000 distinct CDR3 sequences, 21% of which are singletons. This specimen consisted of PBMCs from blood, obtained roughly 5 days after vaccination. These receptors came from a man in his forties or fifties who received an inactivated influenza vaccine.

J is TRBJ2-2 and V is TRBV9; tentatively, D is TRBD2 (6 bases). Germline lookup yields CDR1 SGDLS and CDR2 YYNGEE. V dropped 3 bases and J dropped 5 bases, with 14 bases sitting between them. The CDR3 spans 15 residues. CDR3 loop: CASSAPGTLTGELFF. The CDR3 coding sequence is TGTGCCAGCAGCGCGCCCGGGACTCTTACCGGGGAGCTGTTTTTT.

This clonotype appeared a few times. The rearrangement uses TRBV20-1 and TRBJ2-3; D gene ambiguous. The V and J ends lost 6 bases and 0 bases respectively, with 7 bases between them. The CDR3 loop spans 12 amino acids. Per germline, CDR1 DFQATT and CDR2 SNEGSKA (reference sequence). In DNA form, the CDR3 reads TGCAGTGCGAAAGTTAGCACAGATACGCAGTATTTT. It encodes CSAKVSTDTQYF.

This clonotype was seen a few times. V and J are TRBV7-2 and TRBJ2-7; no clear D gene. Trimming shortened V by 5 bases and J by 4 bases, and 15 bases separated the two germline ends. Germline CDR1 and CDR2: SGHTA and FQGNSA. This CDR3 spans 14 amino acids. DNA of the CDR3: TGTGCCAGCAGCATAGGAACAGCTGAATACGAGCAGTACTTC. This translates into CASSIGTAEYEQYF.

A few counts support this clonotype. The CDR3 nucleotides are TGTGCCACCCAAGGACAGATCAATCAGCCCCAGCATTTT. Protein sequence: CATQGQINQPQHF. The genes are TRBV24-1 and TRBJ1-5, with D possibly TRBD1 on 6 matching bases. V lost 9 bases to trimming and J lost 3 bases, with 11 bases between them. The germline V gene has CDR1 KGHDR and CDR2 SFDVKD. This CDR3 contains 13 residues.

This clonotype was seen at least ten times. The chain has TRBV27 and TRBJ2-1, with TRBD1 matching 7 bases. The CDR3 consists of 17 residues. The V gene's germline CDR1 is MNHEY and CDR2 SMNVEV (reference sequence). V lost 2 bases to trimming and J lost 4 bases; unmatched junction nucleotides: 11. The CDR3, as DNA: TGTGCCAGCAGTTTACTTATAAGACAGGGCAGATACAATGAGCAGTTCTTC. It translates to CASSLLIRQGRYNEQFF.

The rearrangement joins TRBV6-5 to TRBJ2-6; 8 nucleotides line up with TRBD2. CDR3 size: 18 residues. Germline loops: CDR1 MNHEY, CDR2 SVGAGI. With V trimmed by 2 bases and J by 0 bases, 6 bases remained unmatched. The CDR3 protein is CASSYRSAGGSGANVLTF. The DNA of the CDR3 is TGTGCCAGCAGTTACCGATCCGCGGGGGGCTCTGGGGCCAACGTCCTGACTTTC.

This clonotype was counted between two and nine times. CDR3 nucleotide sequence: TGTGCCAGCAGCTTGTGGGGGGCTAGCACAGATACGCAGTATTTT. Its translation: CASSLWGASTDTQYF. The V call is TRBV5-6, the J call TRBJ2-3; D could derive from TRBD1 or TRBD2 (6 bases each). Germline CDR1 is SGHDT and CDR2 is YYEEEE. CDR3 size: 15 residues. Trimming cost V 1 base and J 0 bases, with 9 bases left between them. The complete variable domain, with remaining parts taken from reference TRBV5-6 and TRBJ2-3, reads DAGVTQSPTHLIKTRGQQVTLRCSPKSGHDTVSWYQQALGQGPQFIFQYYEEEERQRGNFPDRFSGHQFPNYSSELNVNALLLGDSALYLCASSLWGASTDTQYFGPGTRLTVL.

The CDR3 region is CSARDRGLAGYTF. As DNA, the CDR3 is TGCAGTGCTAGAGACAGGGGGCTTGCTGGCTACACCTTC. The V call is TRBV20-1, the J call TRBJ1-2; 8 bases agree with TRBD1. Germline V CDR1 and CDR2: DFQATT, SNEGSKA (reference sequence). This CDR3 spans 13 amino acids. The trim removed 0 bases at V and 7 bases at J, leaving 4 bases unmatched.

The chain employs TRBV6-2 or TRBV6-3 and TRBJ2-3, with 7 bases identical to TRBD2. Trimming cost V 6 bases and J 1 base; bases outside gene matches: 7. The CDR3 is 15 residues long. Germline V gene data show CDR1 as MNHEY and CDR2 as SVGEGT. In DNA, the CDR3 is TGTGCCAGCAGAAGACTAGCAGCTCGCACAGATACGCAGTATTTT. Translation: CASRRLAARTDTQYF.

This clonotype was recorded at least ten times. V usage is TRBV5-6 and J usage is TRBJ2-6; D unresolved. Germline V gene lookup returns CDR1 SGHDT and CDR2 YYEEEE. Trimming removed 5 bases at V and 6 bases at J, with 15 bases between. The CDR3 runs to 15 residues. CDR3 region: CASRSTVLKANVLTF. The CDR3 DNA reads TGTGCCAGCAGATCGACCGTACTCAAGGCCAACGTCCTGACTTTC.